This TCR beta chain was captured by sequencing in a study of T cells in Graves' hyperthyroidism and ophthalmopathy (dated by TCRdb to 2018 to 2020). Regarding the study in general: Peripheral blood was sampled at the time of initial diagnosis, prior to any treatment. To identify distinguishing TCR V-J signatures, a discovery cohort of roughly 100 patients was used, comprising 43 with Graves' ophthalmopathy and approximately 58 with stable Graves' hyperthyroidism. Prospective prediction of ophthalmopathy was tested in an independent validation cohort consisting of about 20 hyperthyroidism patients and 15 to 17 patients who later progressed to ophthalmopathy. For training and testing, the 100 or so patients in the discovery cohort were randomly divided in a 7:3 ratio. The study also compared thyroid tissue and blood T-cell repertoires from several Graves' hyperthyroidism patients. After sampling, hyperthyroidism patients received methimazole starting at 30 mg daily, and ophthalmopathy patients received high-dose intravenous methylprednisolone. The paper describes TCR Vbeta CDR3 sequencing of about 140 peripheral blood samples, made up of about 40 ophthalmopathy patients, around 73 hyperthyroidism patients and about 17 progressor patients.

Stable Graves' hyperthyroidism was defined as the absence of progression to ophthalmopathy over 18 months of follow-up. The hyperthyroidism patients were between 18 and 65 years old and newly diagnosed, with a disease duration of less than 2 months. Exclusion was applied to patients with uncontrolled infections, other autoimmune diseases, pregnancy or lactation. Diagnoses were established on the basis of clinical symptoms, serum thyroxine and TRAb, thyroid ultrasound, and orbital computed tomography. PBMCs were isolated from 10 ml of fresh peripheral blood by Ficoll-Paque density gradient centrifugation. Total RNA was extracted with Trizol reagent, and quality was checked on an Agilent 2100 Bioanalyzer. Ten or more counts support this clonotype. Its antigen is still unknown. The input lacks base qualities; no much larger clone sits a single base away. Summary of the overall study and its limitations: During validation, the model predicted progression to ophthalmopathy a median of around 6 months ahead of onset, with 70.59% sensitivity and less than 85% specificity. A 13 V-J signature model separated ophthalmopathy from stable hyperthyroidism, with just over 85% sensitivity and 81% to 82% specificity in cross-validation and 80%/75% in testing. Most expanded thyroid clonotypes (frequency above 0.001) were also detected in blood, suggesting blood repertoires may reflect thyroid immune responses. No statistical method was used to fix the sample size in advance, and group allocation was not hidden from the investigators.

The TCR beta CDR3 regions were amplified from RNA transcripts. For the first round of RT-PCR on the TCR CDR3, the HTBI primer set was used together with the Qiagen OneStep RT-PCR kit. The libraries were constructed in a second round of multiplex PCR and then size-selected and purified. The libraries were sequenced on an Illumina HiSeq2000 using paired-end 100 bp reads. The paper's data handling went like this. SOAPnuke was used to process the raw data, removing reads that contained adapters or uncalled bases, had a mean Phred below 15, or lacked an exact match to the constant primer or identifier. High-quality paired reads were merged using COPE v1.2.5, and each unique nucleotide sequence was defined as a clonotype. MiTCR v1.1 was used to align the clonotypes against IMGT TRBV, TRBD and TRBJ reference segments. The analysis included only V-J combinations with a frequency above 0.0001, which together covered approximately 99% of the repertoires. The TCS score was defined as the ratio of F50 (clonal expansion) to E x V (chaos), calculated using BLOSUM62-based TCRdist between CDR3 peptides within each V-J. Welch's t-statistics and random forest reduced 514 V-J features to around 14, which were used in a naive Bayes classifier (R e1071). The public reads were quality trimmed at Q25 with fastp and then assembled into clones with MiXCR by TCRdb, keeping productive beta chains. Every distinct CDR3 protein forms one entry, paired with its most common genes and DNA. Clone size and V and J calls follow TCRdb, not the original study. This sample gives about 480,000 distinct CDR3 sequences in total; approximately 14% of them show up just once. Around a sixth of the sample is taken by the ten largest.

Source material: blood. The source of this sequence is a woman aged 18-29 years with Graves' hyperthyroidism.

CDR3 region: CSARDRGLYGYTF. The nucleotide sequence is given as TGCAGCGCTCGGGACAGGGGGCTATATGGCTACACCTTC. The V gene is TRBV29-1 and the J gene is TRBJ1-2, with 12 middle bases fitting TRBD1. V and J are trimmed by 7 bases and 5 bases, and the gene matches miss 5 bases of the junction. The CDR3 holds 13 amino acids from the cysteine to the phenylalanine. The only DNA kept is the CDR3, 39 bases in frame from the first base. Per the germline V gene, SQVTM is the CDR1 and ANQGSEA is the CDR2. This CDR3, with the reference TRBV29-1 and TRBJ1-2 proteins standing in past its ends, gives the full variable domain SAVISQKPSRDICQRGTSLTIQCQVDSQVTMMFWYRQQPGQSLTLIATANQGSEATYESGFVIDKFPISRPNLTFSTLTVSNMSPEDSSIYLCSARDRGLYGYTFGSGTRLTVV.